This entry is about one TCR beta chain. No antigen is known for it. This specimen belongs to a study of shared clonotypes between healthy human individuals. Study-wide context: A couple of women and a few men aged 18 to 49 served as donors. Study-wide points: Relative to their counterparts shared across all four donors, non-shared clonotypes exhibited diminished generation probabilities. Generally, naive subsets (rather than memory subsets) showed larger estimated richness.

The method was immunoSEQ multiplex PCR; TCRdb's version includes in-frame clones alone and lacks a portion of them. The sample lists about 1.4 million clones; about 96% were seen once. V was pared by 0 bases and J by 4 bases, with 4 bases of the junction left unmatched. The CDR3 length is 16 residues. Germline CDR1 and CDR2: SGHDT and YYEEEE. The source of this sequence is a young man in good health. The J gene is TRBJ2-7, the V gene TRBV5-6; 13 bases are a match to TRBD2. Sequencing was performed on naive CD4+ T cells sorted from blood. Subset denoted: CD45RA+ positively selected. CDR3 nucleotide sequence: TGTGCCAGCAGCTTGGTCCGGACTAGCGGGAGTTACGAGCAGTACTTC. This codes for CASSLVRTSGSYEQYF.